The clone carrying this TCR beta chain was observed a handful of times. The antigen remains undetermined. TCRdb processed the reads anew with MiXCR; each CDR3 protein has one entry. This table has hundreds of thousands of distinct CDR3 sequences, roughly 31% appearing once. These data originate in a study of T cell repertoires in cytomegalovirus infection. Overall study: Epitope selection comprised recently identified HLA-C-restricted CMV epitopes and well-studied HLA-B-restricted CMV epitopes. From public TCR beta signatures came an indication of both CMV infection and matching HLA type.

CDR1 KGHDR and CDR2 SFDVKD come from the germline V gene. This CDR3 spans 13 amino acids. V dropped 7 bases and J dropped 6; count of bases not matched to a gene: 3. The sample here was cultured CD8+ T cells from PBMCs, taken from culture after CMV antigen stimulation. The clonotype originates from a human donor in good health (CMV status not recorded). Some clones in this sample may be carry-over from other donors' samples. The chain employs TRBV24-1 and TRBJ1-1; 11 bases match TRBD1. CDR3: CATSEGQGAEAFF. Written as DNA, the CDR3 is TGTGCCACCAGCGAGGGACAGGGGGCTGAAGCTTTCTTT.